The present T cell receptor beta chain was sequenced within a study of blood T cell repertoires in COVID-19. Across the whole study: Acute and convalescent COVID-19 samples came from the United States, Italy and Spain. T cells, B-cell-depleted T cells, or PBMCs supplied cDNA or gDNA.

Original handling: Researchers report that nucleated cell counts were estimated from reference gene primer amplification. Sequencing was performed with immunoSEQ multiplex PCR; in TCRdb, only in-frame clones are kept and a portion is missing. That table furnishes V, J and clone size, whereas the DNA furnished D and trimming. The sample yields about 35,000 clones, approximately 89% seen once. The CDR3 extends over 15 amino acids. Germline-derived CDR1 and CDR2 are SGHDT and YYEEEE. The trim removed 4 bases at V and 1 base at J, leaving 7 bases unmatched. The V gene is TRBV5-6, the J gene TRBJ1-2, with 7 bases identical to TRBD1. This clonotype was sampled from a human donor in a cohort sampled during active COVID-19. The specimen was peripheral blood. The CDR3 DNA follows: TGTGCCAGCAGCCGAAAGGGGGCTGGTAACTATGGCTACACCTTC. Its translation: CASSRKGAGNYGYTF.